The subject of this entry is one T cell receptor beta chain. The antigen it binds to is not known. The record has no base qualities; no much larger clone is one base away. These data are taken from a study of blood T cell repertoires in COVID-19 (TCRdb year 2020). Notes on the research overall: Samples covering the acute and convalescent phases of COVID-19 were provided by collaborators in the United States, Italy and Spain. Where HLA class I and class II types were available, the types were taken from metadata supplied by the sample provider, not from assay-based typing. Samples came from the ongoing ImmuneRACE study (first 160 participants) plus 1,254 subjects from 6 global collaborators. The material from the prospective study consisted of cDNA or gDNA derived from T cells, B-cell-depleted T cells, or PBMCs. Subjects who had been exposed to COVID-19, were actively infected with it, or had recovered from it provided the deeply sampled blood TCRbeta repertoires that made up the dataset. A de-identified subject ID, COVID-19 status, age in years and sex were almost always included in the sample metadata. The repertoires were made available in a free public database intended to serve as a resource for research on the immune response to SARS-CoV-2. The full study reports these points: How much clinical and demographic metadata was included differed by source and by participant, and the metadata was provided uncurated.

The immunoSEQ Assay, a bias-controlled multiplex PCR, was used to amplify TCRbeta CDR3 regions from genomic DNA. Per the authors' processing: Within the assay, amplification of reference gene primers was used to estimate how many nucleated cells each sample contained. Sequence reads were collapsed and filtered to measure the absolute abundance of every unique TCRbeta CDR3 rearrangement. Productive Simpson clonality was computed per sample as the square root of Simpson's diversity index over productive rearrangements. This is the immuneACCESS table as TCRdb keeps it, with only in-frame sequences that have V and J called. A part of the clones is gone; compared with another copy, unresolved V genes explain less than half, and the rest is unexplained. V and J calls and clone size follow that table, whereas D and trimming were derived from the DNA. The sample yields around 260,000 clones; about 89% were counted once. The top ten clonotypes cover roughly 9.8% of the sample.

A second Seattle source provided samples from volunteer blood donors who had recovered from COVID-19. Whole blood was collected in K2EDTA tubes by collaborating institutions according to the institutions' own protocols. For TCRbeta analysis, collaborator samples were shipped as frozen whole blood, as isolated PBMCs, or as DNA extracted from either sample type. The CDR3, cysteine through phenylalanine, is 12 amino acids long. Of the read, only the CDR3 DNA is kept; its 36 bases are in frame from base 1. A distance of 10 bases separates the germline ends of V and J, which lose 4 bases and 6 bases respectively.

The rearrangement combines TRBV12-3 or TRBV12-4 with TRBJ2-7; the D gene is perhaps TRBD1, on 5 matching bases. This TCR was sampled from a man aged 35-49 years who had recovered from COVID-19. Sequenced material: peripheral blood. CDR3 protein: CASSWTPVEQYF. The nucleotide sequence reads as follows: TGTGCCAGCAGTTGGACACCCGTCGAGCAGTACTTC.